This T cell receptor (beta chain) was sequenced for a study of shared clonotypes between healthy human individuals. Study outcomes and limitations: The diversity represented, both genetic and in exposure history, was limited by few donors. Clonotype sharing among the donors was expected to vary with sequencing depth.

In replicate PCRs of sorted subsets, 150 to 200 ng DNA, about 30,000 T cell genomes, was used. Generated by immunoSEQ multiplex PCR, the TCRdb table keeps only in-frame clones and is missing some. The sample records roughly 2.5 million clones, roughly 92% being singletons. This CDR3 has 17 amino acids. Germline-derived CDR1 and CDR2 are SGHDT and YYEEEE. Trimming cost V 8 bases and J 0 bases, with 21 bases left between them. A CD45RA+ naive subset and a CD45RA-negative memory subset were split from CD4+ cells. Note on this clone: The antigen is not known.

Source material: naive CD4+ T cells sorted from blood. Subset of the sample: CD45RA+ positively selected. The J gene is TRBJ1-5, the V gene TRBV5-6; D is perhaps TRBD1 (5 bases). This TCR came from a young man in good health. The CDR3, as DNA: TGTGCCAGTAATGACCTAAGACAGCTCAATAGCAATCAGCCCCAGCATTTT. Its translation is CASNDLRQLNSNQPQHF.